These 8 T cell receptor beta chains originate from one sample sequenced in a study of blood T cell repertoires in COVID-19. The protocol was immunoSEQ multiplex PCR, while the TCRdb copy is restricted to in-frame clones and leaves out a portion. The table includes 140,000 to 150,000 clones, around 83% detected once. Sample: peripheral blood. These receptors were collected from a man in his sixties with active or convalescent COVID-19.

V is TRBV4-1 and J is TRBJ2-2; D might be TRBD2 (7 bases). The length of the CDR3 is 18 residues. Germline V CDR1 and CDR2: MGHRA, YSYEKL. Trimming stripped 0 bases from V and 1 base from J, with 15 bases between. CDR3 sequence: CASSQEMGRGLNTGELFF. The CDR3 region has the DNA TGCGCCAGCAGCCAAGAAATGGGGCGGGGGCTGAACACCGGGGAGCTGTTTTTT.

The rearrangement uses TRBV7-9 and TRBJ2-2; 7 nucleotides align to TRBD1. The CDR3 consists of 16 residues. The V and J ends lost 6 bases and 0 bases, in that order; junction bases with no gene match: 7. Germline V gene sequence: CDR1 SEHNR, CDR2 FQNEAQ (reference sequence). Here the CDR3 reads CASRPTGNSNTGELFF. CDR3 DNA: TGTGCCAGCAGACCGACAGGGAACTCGAACACCGGGGAGCTGTTTTTT.

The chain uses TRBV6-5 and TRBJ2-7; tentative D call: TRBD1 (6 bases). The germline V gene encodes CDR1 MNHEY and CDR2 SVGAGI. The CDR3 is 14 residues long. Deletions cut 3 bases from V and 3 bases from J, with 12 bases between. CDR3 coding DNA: TGTGCCAGCAGTTATCACAGGGTTGTCTACGAGCAGTACGTC. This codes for CASSYHRVVYEQYV.

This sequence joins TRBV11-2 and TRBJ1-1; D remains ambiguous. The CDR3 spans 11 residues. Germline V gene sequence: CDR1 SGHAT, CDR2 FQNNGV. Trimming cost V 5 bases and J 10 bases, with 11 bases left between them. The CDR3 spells CASSPEEGAFF. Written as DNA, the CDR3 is TGTGCCAGCAGCCCAGAAGAGGGAGCTTTCTTT.

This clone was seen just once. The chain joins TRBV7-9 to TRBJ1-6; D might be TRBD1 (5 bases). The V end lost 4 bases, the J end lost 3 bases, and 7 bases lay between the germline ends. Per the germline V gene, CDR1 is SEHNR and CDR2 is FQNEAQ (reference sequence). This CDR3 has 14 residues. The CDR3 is CASSYDSYNSPLHF. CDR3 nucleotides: TGTGCCAGCAGCTACGACAGCTATAATTCACCCCTCCACTTT.

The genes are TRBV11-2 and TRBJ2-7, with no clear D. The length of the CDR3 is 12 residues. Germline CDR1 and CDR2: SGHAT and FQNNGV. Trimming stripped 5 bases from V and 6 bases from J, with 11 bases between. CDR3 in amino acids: CASSAVGVEQYV. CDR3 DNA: TGTGCCAGCAGCGCAGTAGGAGTCGAGCAGTACGTC.

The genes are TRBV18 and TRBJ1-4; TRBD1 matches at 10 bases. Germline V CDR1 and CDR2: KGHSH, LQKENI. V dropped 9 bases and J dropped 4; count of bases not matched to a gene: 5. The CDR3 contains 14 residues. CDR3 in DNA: TGTGCCAGTTCAAGGACAGGGGGTAATGAAAAACTGTTTTTT. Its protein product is CASSRTGGNEKLFF. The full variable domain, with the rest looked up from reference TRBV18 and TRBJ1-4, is NAGVMQNPRHLVRRRGQEARLRCSPMKGHSHVYWYRQLPEEGLKFMVYLQKENIIDESGMPKERFSAEFPKEGPSILRIQQVVRGDSAAYFCASSRTGGNEKLFFGSGTQLSVL.

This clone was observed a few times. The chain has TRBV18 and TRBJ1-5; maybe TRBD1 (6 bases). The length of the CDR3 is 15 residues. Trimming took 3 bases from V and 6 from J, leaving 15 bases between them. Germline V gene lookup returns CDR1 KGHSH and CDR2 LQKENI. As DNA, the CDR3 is TGTGCCAGCTCACCCGGGACACCAGGGCTTCAGCCCCAGCATTTT. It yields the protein CASSPGTPGLQPQHF.